This T cell receptor (beta chain) was sequenced for a study of blood T cells in healthy people across ages. The study, taken as a whole, reports: Per million T cells, TCR beta diversity dropped about linearly as age rose.

A second 7 to 11 cycle PCR used barcoded and J-beta primers. Each CDR3 protein is one row after TCRdb ran MiXCR on the 5' RACE reads. Here the sample spans about 640,000 distinct CDR3 sequences, 40% to 45% being singletons. On this clonotype: The target antigen is unknown.

CDR1 is MNHEY, CDR2 SVGEGT, per germline. The CDR3 contains 16 residues. The V segment lost 6 bases and the J segment 3 bases; nucleotides outside the gene matches: 9. V gene TRBV6-2 or TRBV6-3 combines with J gene TRBJ2-1, with 9 bases aligning to TRBD2. Sequencing used blood. This receptor was obtained from a man aged 80 or over in good health. This CDR3 is CASSSYSGRGYNEQFF. In nucleotides, the CDR3 is TGTGCCAGCAGCTCCTATAGCGGGAGAGGCTACAATGAGCAGTTCTTC.